The 2 T cell receptor beta chains given below trace back to one sample, sequenced in a study of T cell clonality in common variable immunodeficiency. Regarding the study as a whole: Common variable immunodeficiency TCR beta sequences reportedly had fewer deletions and N-nucleotide insertions.

No antigen is known for these receptors. Profiled with immunoSEQ multiplex PCR; TCRdb holds only in-frame clones, not every one. There are some 27,000 clones in the sample, none observed a single time. The sequencing sample was made of peripheral blood mononuclear cells. Receptor source: a human donor with common variable immunodeficiency.

The table lists this clone with a few counts. From the germline J gene comes the end of the CDR3, since the read stops 3 residues before it. The V gene is TRBV19, the J gene TRBJ1-6; no clear D. Trimming shortened V by 4 bases and J by 9 bases, and 10 bases separated the two germline ends. Per the germline V gene, CDR1 is LNHDA and CDR2 is SQIVND (reference sequence). CDR3 length: 13 amino acids. The CDR3 bases that were read are TGTGCCAGTAGTAGGGCAGTCGGTTCACCC. This translates into CASSRAVGSP. The full CDR3 protein reads CASSRAVGSPLHF.

In this sample, this clone turned up many times. Coverage ceases 3 residues before the CDR3 finishes, and the germline J gene fills in the end. The chain carries TRBV7-3 and TRBJ2-2; 7 bases align to TRBD1. J lost 5 bases, V lost 4 bases, and 7 bases had no gene match. The germline V gene has CDR1 SGHTA and CDR2 FQGTGA. This CDR3 has 15 amino acids. The CDR3 protein is CASSSQGFLTGELFF. The sequenced CDR3 bases are TGTGCCAGCAGCTCACAGGGGTTTTTAACCGGGGAG.